Included here is one TCR beta chain sequence, with context. As handled by the study authors: Amplification with reference gene primers provided the estimates of nucleated cell counts. Sequenced by immunoSEQ multiplex PCR; TCRdb stores in-frame clones only, minus some. D and trimming come from the DNA, and the V and J calls and clone size come from that table. The sample consists of roughly 300,000 clones, around 87% of them appearing once. This entry belongs to a study of blood T cell repertoires in COVID-19. Study in general: Samples came from the United States, Italy and Spain, spanning acute and convalescent COVID-19. PBMCs, B-cell-depleted T cells, or T cells were the source of the cDNA or gDNA that made up the material.

The germline V and J ends were trimmed by 2 bases and 2 bases, with 13 bases remaining between them. From germline, CDR1 is SGHAT and CDR2 FQNNGV. This CDR3 is built from 15 residues. This receptor was taken from a middle-aged woman who had recovered from COVID-19. Material for sequencing was peripheral blood. V is TRBV11-2 and J is TRBJ2-7, with a possible D match to TRBD2 (6 bases). CDR3 DNA sequence: TGTGCCAGCAGCTTATCGGCGGGGTCCCCCTACGAGCAGTACTTC. Translation gives CASSLSAGSPYEQYF.